Following are 7 T cell receptor beta chains from one sample sequenced in a study of blood T cell repertoires in COVID-19. Method: immunoSEQ multiplex PCR; TCRdb's copy keeps in-frame clones and lacks some. There are about 220,000 clones in the sample; 70% to 85% occur only once, and 3% to 4% lies in the top ten. Sequencing was done on a sample of PBMCs or T cells enriched from blood (not recorded which). The receptor source for this set is an older woman who had recovered from COVID-19.

This clone was detected only a few times. In the same sample, other DNA sequences code for this CDR3. The V gene is TRBV7-9, the J gene TRBJ1-2, with 8 bases lining up with TRBD1. This CDR3 is 14 amino acids long. V shed 4 bases and J 3 bases; nucleotides not matched to a gene: 4. Germline CDR1 SEHNR, CDR2 FQNEAQ (reference sequence). DNA of the CDR3: TGTGCCAGCAGCTCAGAGACAGGGGACTATGGCTACACCTTC. This translates into CASSSETGDYGYTF.

The chain has TRBV9 and TRBJ2-1, with D unclear. Germline CDR1 and CDR2: SGDLS and YYNGEE. Trimming took off 4 bases at V and 6 bases at J, with 5 bases between the two ends. CDR3 length: 11 residues. CDR3 loop: CASSFLNEQFF. The CDR3 coding sequence is TGTGCCAGCAGCTTCCTCAATGAGCAGTTCTTC.

The genes are TRBV9 and TRBJ1-1, with 7 bases identical to TRBD1. This CDR3 is built from 13 residues. Looked up from germline, CDR1 is SGDLS and CDR2 is YYNGEE. V shed 2 bases, J shed 11 bases, and the junction held 9 bases outside the gene matches. The CDR3 loop reads CASSVLSGTAAFF. CDR3 bases: TGTGCCAGCAGCGTTTTATCCGGGACAGCCGCTTTCTTT.

This sequence joins TRBV19 and TRBJ1-2; D gene uncertain. The V gene lost 3 bases and the J gene lost 4 bases, with 15 bases spanning the gap. The CDR3 extends over 15 amino acids. Germline values: CDR1 LNHDA, CDR2 SQIVND (reference sequence). The CDR3 protein is CASSIPGPYPYGYTF. The DNA of the CDR3 is TGTGCCAGTAGTATTCCAGGCCCGTACCCCTATGGCTACACCTTC.

The rearrangement joins TRBV3-1 (or the pseudogene TRBV3-2) to TRBJ2-1; D might be TRBD2 (5 bases). CDR1 is LGHDT and CDR2 is YNNKEL in the germline V gene (reference sequence). V was shortened by 7 bases and J by 4 bases, with 14 bases between the two germline ends. The CDR3 is 14 residues long. This chain's CDR3 is CASTSGPGYNEQFF. The CDR3 nucleotides are TGTGCCAGCACCTCCGGGCCGGGATACAATGAGCAGTTCTTC.

The chain combines TRBV6-1 with TRBJ1-3, with 7 positions matching TRBD1. The V gene's germline CDR1 is MNHNS and CDR2 SASEGT. Unmatched junction bases numbered 8, after V lost 3 bases and J lost 0 bases. The CDR3 runs 17 residues. The CDR3 DNA follows: TGTGCCAGCAGTGACTGGAGGGGACAGACCTCTGGAAACACCATATATTTT. Translation gives CASSDWRGQTSGNTIYF.

This clone appeared a few times. CDR3 sequence reads: CASSIGTGVRTEAFF. The CDR3 DNA is TGTGCCAGTAGTATCGGGACAGGGGTAAGGACTGAAGCTTTCTTT. J is TRBJ1-1 and V is TRBV19, with TRBD1 identical over 10 bases. The J segment lost 5 bases and the V segment lost 3 bases, leaving 6 bases of the junction unmatched. This CDR3 contains 15 residues. Per the germline V gene, CDR1 is LNHDA and CDR2 is SQIVND (reference sequence).